Detailed here is one TCR beta chain. Its matching antigen is unknown. This specimen belongs to a study of cytomegalovirus exposure and HLA in healthy donors. It was with 60 Vbeta and 13 Jbeta primers that the PCR ran. The method was immunoSEQ multiplex PCR; TCRdb's version includes in-frame clones alone and lacks a portion of them. The table lists about 200,000 clones, roughly 77% of them singletons, with approximately 0.4% in the top ten. J was trimmed by 0 bases and V by 1 base; bases with no gene match: 9. Germline V gives CDR1 LNHDA, CDR2 SQIVND (reference sequence). The CDR3 contains 18 residues. Whole-study findings and limits: Later analysis identified several of the most significant clusters that appeared linked to common viral pathogens. It was in a later analysis that TCR association rates were seen to vary by HLA locus, highest for DRB1 and lowest for HLA-C. In a later analysis, specific HLA alleles were associated with around 17,000 TCR beta sequences at a 0.05 false discovery rate.

The source is a male donor in good health and CMV-seropositive. Sequencing was done on a sample of PBMCs. The chain employs TRBV19 and TRBJ1-5, with 7 positions matching TRBD1. In DNA form, the CDR3 reads TGTGCCAGTAGTATAGTAGGGACAGCCAGATATAGCAATCAGCCCCAGCATTTT. The encoded protein is CASSIVGTARYSNQPQHF.